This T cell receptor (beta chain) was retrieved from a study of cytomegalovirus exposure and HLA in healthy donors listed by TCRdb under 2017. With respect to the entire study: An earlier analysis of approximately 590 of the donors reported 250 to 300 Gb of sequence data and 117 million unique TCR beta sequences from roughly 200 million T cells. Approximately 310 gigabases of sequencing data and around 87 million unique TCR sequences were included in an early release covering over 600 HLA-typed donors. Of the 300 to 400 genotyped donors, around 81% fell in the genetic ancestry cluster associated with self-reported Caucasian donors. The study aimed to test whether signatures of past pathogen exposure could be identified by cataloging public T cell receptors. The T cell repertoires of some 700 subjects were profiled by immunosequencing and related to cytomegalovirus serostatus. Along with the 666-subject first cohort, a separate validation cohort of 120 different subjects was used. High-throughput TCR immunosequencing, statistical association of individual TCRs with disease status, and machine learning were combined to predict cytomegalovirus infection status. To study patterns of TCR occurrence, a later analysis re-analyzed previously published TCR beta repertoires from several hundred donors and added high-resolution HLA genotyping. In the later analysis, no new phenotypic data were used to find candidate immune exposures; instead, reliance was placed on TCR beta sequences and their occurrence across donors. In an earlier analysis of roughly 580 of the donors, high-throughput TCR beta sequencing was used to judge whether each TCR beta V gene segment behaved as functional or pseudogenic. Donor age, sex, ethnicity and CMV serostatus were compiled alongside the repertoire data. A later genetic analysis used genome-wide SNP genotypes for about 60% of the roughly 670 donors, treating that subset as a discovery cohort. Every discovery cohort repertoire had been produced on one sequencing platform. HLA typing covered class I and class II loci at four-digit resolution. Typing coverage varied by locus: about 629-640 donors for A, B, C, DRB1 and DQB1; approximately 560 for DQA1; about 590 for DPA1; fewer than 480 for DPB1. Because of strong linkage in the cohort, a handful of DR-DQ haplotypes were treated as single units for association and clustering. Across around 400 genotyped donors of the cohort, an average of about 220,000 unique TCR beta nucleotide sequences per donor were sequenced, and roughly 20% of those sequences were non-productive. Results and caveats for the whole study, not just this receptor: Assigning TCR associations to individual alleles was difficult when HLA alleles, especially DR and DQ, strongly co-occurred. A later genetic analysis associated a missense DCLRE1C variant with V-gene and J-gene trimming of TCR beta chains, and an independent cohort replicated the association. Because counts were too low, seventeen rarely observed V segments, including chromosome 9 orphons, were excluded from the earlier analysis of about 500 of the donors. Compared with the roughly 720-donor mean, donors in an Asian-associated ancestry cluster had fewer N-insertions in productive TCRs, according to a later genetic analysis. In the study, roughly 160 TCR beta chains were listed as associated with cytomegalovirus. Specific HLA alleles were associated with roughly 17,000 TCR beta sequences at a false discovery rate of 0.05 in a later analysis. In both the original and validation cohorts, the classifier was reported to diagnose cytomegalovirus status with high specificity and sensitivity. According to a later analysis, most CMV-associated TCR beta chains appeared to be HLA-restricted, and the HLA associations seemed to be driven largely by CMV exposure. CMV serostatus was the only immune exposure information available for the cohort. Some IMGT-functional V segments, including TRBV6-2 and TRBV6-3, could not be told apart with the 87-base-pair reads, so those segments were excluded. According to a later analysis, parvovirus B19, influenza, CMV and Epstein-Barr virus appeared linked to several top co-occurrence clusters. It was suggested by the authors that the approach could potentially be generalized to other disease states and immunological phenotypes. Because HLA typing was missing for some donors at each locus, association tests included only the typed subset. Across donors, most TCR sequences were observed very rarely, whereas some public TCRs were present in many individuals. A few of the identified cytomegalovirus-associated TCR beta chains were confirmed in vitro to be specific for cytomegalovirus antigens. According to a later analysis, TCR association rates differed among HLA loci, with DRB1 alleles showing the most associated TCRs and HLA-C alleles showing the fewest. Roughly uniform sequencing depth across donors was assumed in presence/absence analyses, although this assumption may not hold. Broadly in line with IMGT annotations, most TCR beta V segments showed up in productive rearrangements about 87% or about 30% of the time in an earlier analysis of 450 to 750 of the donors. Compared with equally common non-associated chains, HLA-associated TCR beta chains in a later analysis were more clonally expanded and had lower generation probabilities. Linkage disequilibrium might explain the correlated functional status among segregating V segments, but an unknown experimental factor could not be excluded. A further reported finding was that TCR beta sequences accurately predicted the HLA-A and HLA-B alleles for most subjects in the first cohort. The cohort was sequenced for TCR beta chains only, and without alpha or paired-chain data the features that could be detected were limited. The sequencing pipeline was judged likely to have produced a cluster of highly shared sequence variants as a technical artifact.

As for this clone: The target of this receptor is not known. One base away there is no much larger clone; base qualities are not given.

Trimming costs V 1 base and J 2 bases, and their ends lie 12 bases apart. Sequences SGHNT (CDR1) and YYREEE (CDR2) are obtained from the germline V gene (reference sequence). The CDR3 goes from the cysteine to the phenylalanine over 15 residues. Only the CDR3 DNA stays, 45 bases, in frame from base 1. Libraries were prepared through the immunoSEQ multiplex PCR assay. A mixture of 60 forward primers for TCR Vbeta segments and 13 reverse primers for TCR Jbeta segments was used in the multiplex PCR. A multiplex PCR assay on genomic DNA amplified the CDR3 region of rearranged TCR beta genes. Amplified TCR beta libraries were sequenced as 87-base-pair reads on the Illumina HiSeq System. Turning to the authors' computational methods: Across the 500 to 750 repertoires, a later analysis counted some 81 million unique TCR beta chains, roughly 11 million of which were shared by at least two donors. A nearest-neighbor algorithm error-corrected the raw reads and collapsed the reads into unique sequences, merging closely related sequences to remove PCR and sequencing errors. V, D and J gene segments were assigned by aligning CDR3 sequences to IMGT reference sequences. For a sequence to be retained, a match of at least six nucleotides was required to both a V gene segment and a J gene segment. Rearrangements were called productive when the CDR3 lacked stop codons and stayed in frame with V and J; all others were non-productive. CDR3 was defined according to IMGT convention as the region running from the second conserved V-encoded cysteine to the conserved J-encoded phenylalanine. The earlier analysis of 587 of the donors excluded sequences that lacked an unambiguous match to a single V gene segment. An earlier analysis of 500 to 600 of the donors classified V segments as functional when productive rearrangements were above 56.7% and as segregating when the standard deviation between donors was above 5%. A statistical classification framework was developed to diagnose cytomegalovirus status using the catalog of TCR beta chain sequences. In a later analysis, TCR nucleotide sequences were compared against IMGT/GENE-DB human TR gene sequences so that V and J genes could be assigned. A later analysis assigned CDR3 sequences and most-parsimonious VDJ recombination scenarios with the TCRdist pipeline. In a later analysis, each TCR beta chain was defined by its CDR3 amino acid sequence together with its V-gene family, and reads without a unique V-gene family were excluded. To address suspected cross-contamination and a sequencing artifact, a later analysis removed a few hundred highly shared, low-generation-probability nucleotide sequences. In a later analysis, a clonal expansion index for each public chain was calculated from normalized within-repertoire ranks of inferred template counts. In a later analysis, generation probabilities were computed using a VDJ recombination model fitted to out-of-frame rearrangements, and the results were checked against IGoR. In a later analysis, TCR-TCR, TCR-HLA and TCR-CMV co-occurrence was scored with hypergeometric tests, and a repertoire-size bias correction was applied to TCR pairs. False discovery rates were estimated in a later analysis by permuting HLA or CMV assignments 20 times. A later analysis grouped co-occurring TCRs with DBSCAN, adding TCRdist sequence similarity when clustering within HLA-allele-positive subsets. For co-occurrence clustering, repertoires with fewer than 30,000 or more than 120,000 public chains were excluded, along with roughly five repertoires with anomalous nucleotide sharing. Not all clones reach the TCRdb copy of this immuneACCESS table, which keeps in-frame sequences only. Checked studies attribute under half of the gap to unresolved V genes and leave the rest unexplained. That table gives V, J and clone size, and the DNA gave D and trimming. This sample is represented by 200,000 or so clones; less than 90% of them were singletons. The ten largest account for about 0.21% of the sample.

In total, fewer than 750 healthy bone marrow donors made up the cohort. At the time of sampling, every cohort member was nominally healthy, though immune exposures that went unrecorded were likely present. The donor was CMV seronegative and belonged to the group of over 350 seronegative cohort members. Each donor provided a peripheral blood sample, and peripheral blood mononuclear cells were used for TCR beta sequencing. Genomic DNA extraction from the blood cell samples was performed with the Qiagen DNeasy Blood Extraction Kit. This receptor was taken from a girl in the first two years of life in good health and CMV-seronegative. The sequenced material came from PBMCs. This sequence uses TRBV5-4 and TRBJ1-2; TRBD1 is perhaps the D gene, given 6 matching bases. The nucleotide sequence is TGTGCCAGCAGCTTGAAGGTACAGGGAAACTATGGCTACACCTTC. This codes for CASSLKVQGNYGYTF.